The TCR beta chain under discussion was sequenced for a study of vaccination and CD4 T cells after COVID-19. As for the study in general: In the convalescent cohort, there were six males and four females, two of them Hispanic.

After removal of 3 bases from V and 4 bases from J, the junction contained 3 bases not matched to a gene. Germline values: CDR1 SNHLY, CDR2 FYNNEI. The CDR3 is 14 residues long. Regarding this clonotype: Its specificity is not known.

Cultured CD4+ T cells had their DNA profiled by the Oncomine TCR Beta short-read assay. CD4+ T cells were cultured, and genomic DNA was extracted from them. TCRdb reprocessed the PCR reads via MiXCR and lists one record per CDR3 protein. Of over 15,000 distinct CDR3 sequences in the sample, less than 75% were seen once. Study-level findings and limits: Spike mono-reactivity was the property of 304 of 307 vaccine-specific clones in convalescent patients.

Stated treatment: roughly ten-day PBMC culture with coronavirus spike peptide pools or control peptides (ViraFEST assay). T cells were expanded with peptide pools, and expanded clonotypes were identified by TCR sequencing. The sequence came from a human donor who had recovered from COVID-19. The chain uses TRBV2 and TRBJ2-1; 7 bases align to TRBD1. Material for sequencing was CD4+ T cells from blood, cultured in vitro. CDR3 in DNA: TGTGCCAGCAGTGAGGGACAGAGATACAATGAGCAGTTCTTC. Translating gives CASSEGQRYNEQFF.